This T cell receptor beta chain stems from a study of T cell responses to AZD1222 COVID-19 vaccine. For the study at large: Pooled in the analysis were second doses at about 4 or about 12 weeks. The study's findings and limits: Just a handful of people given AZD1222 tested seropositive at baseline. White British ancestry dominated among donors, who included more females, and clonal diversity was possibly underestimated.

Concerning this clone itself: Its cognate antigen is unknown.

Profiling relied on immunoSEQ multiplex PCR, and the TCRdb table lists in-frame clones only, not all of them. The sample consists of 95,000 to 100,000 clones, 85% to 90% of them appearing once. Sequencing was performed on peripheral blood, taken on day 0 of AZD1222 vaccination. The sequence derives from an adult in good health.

This CDR3 is CASSTGQNYGYTF. CDR3 coding DNA: TGTGCCAGCAGCACAGGACAGAACTATGGCTACACCTTC. The chain carries TRBV5-5 and TRBJ1-2, with a possible D match to TRBD1 (6 bases). From germline, CDR1 is SGHKS and CDR2 YYEKEE (reference sequence). The CDR3 consists of 13 residues. V was shortened by 4 bases and J by 2 bases, with 9 bases between the two germline ends.